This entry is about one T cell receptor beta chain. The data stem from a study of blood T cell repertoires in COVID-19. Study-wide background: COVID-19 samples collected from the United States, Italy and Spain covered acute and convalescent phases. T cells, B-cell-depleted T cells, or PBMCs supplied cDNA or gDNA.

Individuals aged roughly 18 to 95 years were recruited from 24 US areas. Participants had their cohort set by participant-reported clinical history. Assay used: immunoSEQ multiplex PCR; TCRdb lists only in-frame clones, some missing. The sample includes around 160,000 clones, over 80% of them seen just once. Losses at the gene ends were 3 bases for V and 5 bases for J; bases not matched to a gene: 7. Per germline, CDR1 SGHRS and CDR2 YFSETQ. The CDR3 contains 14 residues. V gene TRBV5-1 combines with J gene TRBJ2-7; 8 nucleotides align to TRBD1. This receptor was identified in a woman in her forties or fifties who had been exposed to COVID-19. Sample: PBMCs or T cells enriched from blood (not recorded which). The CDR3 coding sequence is TGCGCCAGCAGCTCCGGACAGGGTTTCGACGAGCAGTACTTC. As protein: CASSSGQGFDEQYF.